This T cell receptor beta chain was found in a study of Graves' ophthalmopathy and Graves' hyperthyroidism. This clonotype was seen many times. V lost 6 bases to trimming and J lost 3 bases, with 24 bases between them. CDR3 length equals 17 residues. Germline CDR1 and CDR2: MDHEN and SYDVKM. PBMCs were obtained from 8.5 to 10 ml of fresh peripheral blood. RNA transcripts provided the template for amplifying TCR beta CDR3 regions. First-round RT-PCR relied on HTBI primers, and a second-round multiplex PCR came next. MiXCR, run by TCRdb on the multiplex PCR reads, gives a single entry per CDR3 protein. The profile shows more than 300,000 distinct CDR3 sequences, about 18% of them singletons.

The chain links TRBV28 to TRBJ2-7; D is unresolved. This clonotype originated in an adult woman with stable Graves' hyperthyroidism. Sequences were obtained from peripheral blood. CDR3 in amino acids: CASRSPRPGSRIYEQYF. In nucleotides, the CDR3 is TGTGCCAGCAGGAGTCCCCGTCCTGGCAGTCGCATCTACGAGCAGTACTTC.